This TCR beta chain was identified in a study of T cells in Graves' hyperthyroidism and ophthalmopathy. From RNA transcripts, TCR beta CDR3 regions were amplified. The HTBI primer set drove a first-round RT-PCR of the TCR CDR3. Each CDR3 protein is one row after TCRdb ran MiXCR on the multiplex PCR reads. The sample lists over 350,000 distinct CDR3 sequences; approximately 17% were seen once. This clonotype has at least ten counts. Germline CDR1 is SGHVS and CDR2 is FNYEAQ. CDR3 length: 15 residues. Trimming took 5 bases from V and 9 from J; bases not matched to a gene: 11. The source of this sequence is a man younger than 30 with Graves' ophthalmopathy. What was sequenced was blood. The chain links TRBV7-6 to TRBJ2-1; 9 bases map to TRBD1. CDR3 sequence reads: CASSLPVTGGGEQFF. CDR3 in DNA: TGTGCCAGCAGCCTTCCTGTGACAGGGGGGGGTGAGCAGTTCTTC.